This T cell receptor beta chain was sequenced during a study of blood T cell repertoires in COVID-19. About the research overall: Samples of COVID-19 (acute and convalescent) were obtained from the United States, Italy and Spain. T cells, B-cell-depleted T cells, or PBMCs supplied cDNA or gDNA.

Germline V CDR1 and CDR2: MDHEN, SYDVKM. The CDR3 has 15 residues. V was clipped by 3 bases and J by 4 bases; unmatched bases: 3. Study processing details: Counts of nucleated cells, estimated from reference gene primer amplification, were obtained. TCRdb's copy holds only in-frame clones and misses some; the assay was immunoSEQ multiplex PCR. V, J and clone size reflect that table, while D and trimming were determined from the DNA. The table has about 77,000 clones, about 92% seen once. Specimen: peripheral blood. The V call is TRBV28, the J call TRBJ1-5; 10 bases agree with TRBD1. The sequence was obtained from a woman older than 75 with active or convalescent COVID-19. CDR3: CASSLRDRGNQPQHF. CDR3 DNA sequence: TGTGCCAGCAGTTTGAGGGACAGGGGAAATCAGCCCCAGCATTTT.